This TCR beta chain was found in a study of shared clonotypes between healthy human individuals. Naive CD8 cells lacked CD45RO, underwent positive selection for CCR7 and left out terminally differentiated effector memory CD45RA+ cells. Trimming cost V 4 bases and J 0 bases, with 14 bases left between them. The CDR3 is made up of 16 amino acids. Germline CDR1 reads SGHDT; CDR2 reads YYEEEE. The study, taken as a whole, reports: Sharing across four donors was seen in 5% to 5.5% of naive CD4 clonotypes. Enrolling few donors narrowed the genetic and exposure-history diversity that was represented. Relative to their counterparts shared across all four donors, non-shared clonotypes exhibited diminished generation probabilities.

Comment on this clone: Its cognate antigen is unknown.

For sorted subsets, approximately 0.2 ug DNA per replicate equaled tens of thousands of T cell genomes. The repertoire was sequenced with immunoSEQ multiplex PCR; TCRdb's copy has only in-frame clones and lacks some. The data show some 1,900,000 clones, over 85% seen once. Sequenced: naive CD8+ T cells sorted from blood. The genes are TRBV5-6 and TRBJ2-1; no clear D gene. This receptor was taken from a young man in good health. The CDR3 DNA follows: TGTGCCAGCAGCCGCACTCTTGATATCTCCTACAATGAGCAGTTCTTC. It encodes CASSRTLDISYNEQFF.